In this sample, the clone carrying this T cell receptor (beta chain) turned up many times. CDR3 length: 12 amino acids. The germline V gene has CDR1 SGHRS and CDR2 YFSETQ. Trimming removed 4 bases from V and 5 bases from J; junction bases left unmatched: 2. This entry is derived from a study of T cells in Graves' hyperthyroidism and ophthalmopathy. Study as a whole: Peripheral blood was collected at initial diagnosis, before any treatment.

There were TCR beta CDR3 regions amplified from RNA transcripts. The HTBI primer set was used in a first-round RT-PCR of the TCR CDR3. MiXCR was run by TCRdb on the multiplex PCR reads, yielding one entry per CDR3 protein. The sample consists of under 300,000 distinct CDR3 sequences, 13% to 15% of them appearing once. Patients aged 18 to 65 had newly diagnosed hyperthyroidism that had lasted under 2 months. Together with thyroid ultrasound, orbital computed tomography, serum thyroxine and TRAb, clinical symptoms were used for diagnoses. The clonotype was recovered from a woman in her forties or fifties with Graves' hyperthyroidism that later progressed to Graves' ophthalmopathy. Sequencing input: blood. The chain carries TRBV5-1 and TRBJ2-7; 8 nucleotides match TRBD1. CDR3 in amino acids: CASSQDRDEQYF. The DNA for the CDR3 is TGCGCCAGCAGCCAGGACAGGGACGAGCAGTACTTC. Complete variable domain (other parts from reference TRBV5-1 and TRBJ2-7): KAGVTQTPRYLIKTRGQQVTLSCSPISGHRSVSWYQQTPGQGLQFLFEYFSETQRNKGNFPGRFSGRQFSNSRSEMNVSTLELGDSALYLCASSQDRDEQYFGPGTRLTVT.